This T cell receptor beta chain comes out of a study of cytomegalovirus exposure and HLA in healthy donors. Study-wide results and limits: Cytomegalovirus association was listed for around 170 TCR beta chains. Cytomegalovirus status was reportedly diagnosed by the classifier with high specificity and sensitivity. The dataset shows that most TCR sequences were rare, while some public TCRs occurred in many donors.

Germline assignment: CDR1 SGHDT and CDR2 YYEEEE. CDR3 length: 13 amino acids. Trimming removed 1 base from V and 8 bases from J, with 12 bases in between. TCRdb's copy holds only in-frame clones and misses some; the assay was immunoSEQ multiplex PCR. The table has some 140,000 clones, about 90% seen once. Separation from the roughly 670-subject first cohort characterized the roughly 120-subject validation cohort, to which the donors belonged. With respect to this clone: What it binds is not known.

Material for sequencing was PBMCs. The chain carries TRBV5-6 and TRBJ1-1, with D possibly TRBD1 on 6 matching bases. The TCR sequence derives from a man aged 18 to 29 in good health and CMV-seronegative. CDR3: CASSLKKGTEAFF. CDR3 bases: TGTGCCAGCAGCTTGAAGAAGGGGACAGAAGCTTTCTTT.